Below, 30 T cell receptor beta chains from the same sample are listed, as sequenced in a study of memory CD4+ T cells and cytomegalovirus serostatus. Method: immunoSEQ multiplex PCR; TCRdb's copy keeps in-frame clones and lacks some. The table shows 40,000 to 55,000 clones, with roughly four fifths occurring only once. Single viable CD3+CD4+CD8-CD45RO+ cells were sorted as the memory CD4+ T cells. The sequencing input was memory CD4+ T cells from blood. Source of these receptors: an adult in good health and CMV-seronegative.

The CDR3 protein is CAWSVFAGGSSDTQYF. The CDR3 DNA follows: TGTGCCTGGAGTGTTTTTGCGGGAGGATCTTCCGATACGCAGTATTTT. This sequence joins TRBV30 and TRBJ2-3, with 8 bases matching TRBD2. Germline V lookup: CDR1 GTSNPN, CDR2 SVGIG (reference sequence). V gave up 0 bases and J gave up 6 bases; unmatched junction bases: 11. CDR3 size: 16 residues.

CDR3 in DNA: TGTGCCAGCAGCTTAGGTCTACAGAACACTGAAGCTTTCTTT. Its translation: CASSLGLQNTEAFF. The chain employs TRBV7-9 and TRBJ1-1; D remains unclear. Germline CDR1 SEHNR, CDR2 FQNEAQ (reference sequence). This CDR3 comprises 14 residues. V gave up 1 base and J gave up 1 base, with 7 bases separating them.

The chain employs TRBV7-9 and TRBJ2-3, with a tentative D call TRBD2 (7 bases). Per the germline V gene, CDR1 is SEHNR and CDR2 is FQNEAQ (reference sequence). There are 15 residues in the CDR3. V was trimmed by 4 bases and J by 4 bases, leaving 15 bases between them. The CDR3, as DNA: TGTGCCAGCAGCTCGGGGGGCAAGAACTCAGATACGCAGTATTTT. Its protein is CASSSGGKNSDTQYF.

The rearrangement uses TRBV7-3 and TRBJ1-1, with a tentative D call TRBD1 (5 bases). The CDR3 length is 14 residues. Germline assignment: CDR1 SGHTA and CDR2 FQGTGA. Deletions cut 5 bases from V and 2 bases from J, with 12 bases between. As DNA, the CDR3 is TGTGCCAGCAGCCCTCAAGGGGCAAACACTGAAGCTTTCTTT. Residues: CASSPQGANTEAFF.

This chain links TRBV19 with TRBJ2-7; 8 nucleotides line up with TRBD2. Germline lookup yields CDR1 LNHDA and CDR2 SQIVND (reference sequence). The CDR3 is made up of 15 amino acids. Trimming took 2 bases from V and 4 from J; bases not matched to a gene: 7. The CDR3 protein is CASSIQPGGPYEQYF. The CDR3 DNA sequence: TGTGCCAGTAGTATACAACCGGGGGGGCCGTACGAGCAGTACTTC.

The J gene is TRBJ2-3, the V gene TRBV7-2; 8 bases align to TRBD1. Trimming took 5 bases from V and 2 from J; bases not matched to a gene: 6. This CDR3 contains 15 residues. The germline V gene has CDR1 SGHTA and CDR2 FQGNSA. The CDR3 reads CASSPRQGNTDTQYF. As DNA, the CDR3 is TGTGCCAGCAGCCCGAGACAGGGGAACACAGATACGCAGTATTTT.

This clone was seen a handful of times. The chain joins TRBV6-1 to TRBJ1-5, with TRBD1 identical over 7 bases. The germline gives CDR1 MNHNS, CDR2 SASEGT. Trimming cost V 2 bases and J 9 bases; bases outside gene matches: 7. CDR3 length equals 14 residues. The CDR3 here is CASSETGASLPQHF. CDR3 sequence (DNA): TGTGCCAGCAGTGAAACAGGGGCCTCGTTGCCCCAGCATTTT.

This clone occurred once. The rearrangement joins TRBV19 to TRBJ1-5; 9 bases agree with TRBD1. Per the germline V gene, CDR1 is LNHDA and CDR2 is SQIVND (reference sequence). Trimming removed 1 base from V and 4 bases from J; junction bases left unmatched: 5. CDR3 length: 16 amino acids. CDR3 nucleotides: TGTGCCAGTAGTATAGCACTAGGGACAGGGAATCAGCCCCAGCATTTT. Its protein is CASSIALGTGNQPQHF.

The genes are TRBV5-8 and TRBJ1-3, with no clear D. Germline V gene lookup returns CDR1 SGHTS and CDR2 YDEGEE. CDR3 length: 14 amino acids. V gave up 1 base and J gave up 1 base, with 6 bases separating them. CDR3 sequence: CASSLLGSGNTIYF. DNA for the CDR3: TGTGCCAGCAGCTTGTTGGGGTCTGGAAACACCATATATTTT.

This chain uses TRBV5-4 with TRBJ2-7; maybe TRBD1 (5 bases). V dropped 0 bases and J dropped 0 bases, with 7 bases sitting between them. The germline CDR1 and CDR2 sequences are SGHNT and YYREEE (reference sequence). The CDR3 spans 14 residues. CDR3 sequence reads: CASSLDRRSYEQYF. The CDR3 nucleotides are TGTGCCAGCAGCTTGGACAGGCGCTCCTACGAGCAGTACTTC.

This clone appeared a few times. The chain employs TRBV9 and TRBJ1-2, with TRBD1 matching over 8 bases. Trimming at V came to 0 bases and at J to 8 bases, leaving 9 bases not matched to a gene. CDR1 is SGDLS and CDR2 is YYNGEE in the germline V gene. The CDR3 has 15 amino acids. The CDR3 DNA reads TGTGCCAGCAGCGTAGACCCCCAGGGGGCTAGAGGCTACACCTTC. As protein: CASSVDPQGARGYTF.

The CDR3: CASSGGGSNQPQHF. CDR3 DNA sequence: TGTGCCAGCAGCGGCGGGGGGAGTAATCAGCCCCAGCATTTT. J is TRBJ1-5 and V is TRBV7-6; possibly TRBD1 for D (5 bases). V lost 5 bases and J 4 bases, leaving 12 bases between the germline ends. Germline V gives CDR1 SGHVS, CDR2 FNYEAQ. The CDR3 contains 14 residues.

CDR3 protein: CASGFETGTGSNTEAFF. Written as DNA, the CDR3 is TGTGCTAGTGGTTTCGAAACGGGTACAGGGTCGAACACTGAAGCTTTCTTT. The J gene is TRBJ1-1, the V gene TRBV12-5; weak D call: TRBD1 (6 bases). The germline V gene encodes CDR1 LGHNT and CDR2 FRNRAP. V shed 3 bases and J shed 1 base, with 18 bases lying between them. CDR3 length: 17 residues.

The chain couples TRBV11-2 to TRBJ1-3; D remains unclear. The CDR3 is 14 amino acids. Germline-derived CDR1 and CDR2 are SGHAT and FQNNGV. V was pared by 3 bases and J by 0 bases, with 6 bases between. CDR3 sequence (DNA): TGTGCCAGCAGCTTGACTGACTCTGGAAACACCATATATTTT. It is translated as CASSLTDSGNTIYF.

In its sample, this clone was seen a few times. The chain combines TRBV27 with TRBJ2-3; TRBD2 agrees at 11 bases. Per germline, CDR1 MNHEY and CDR2 SMNVEV (reference sequence). The length of the CDR3 is 19 residues. After removal of 5 bases from V and 2 bases from J, the junction contained 15 bases not matched to a gene. The CDR3 bases are TGTGCCAGCAGTCCTCGTATTAGCGGGGGGGCTGCCTACACAGATACGCAGTATTTT. Translating gives CASSPRISGGAAYTDTQYF.

This clone was seen only once. The chain is built from TRBV7-6 and TRBJ2-3; no clear D gene. Germline loops: CDR1 SGHVS, CDR2 FNYEAQ. The germline V and J ends were trimmed by 2 bases and 8 bases, with 11 bases remaining between them. This CDR3 is built from 13 residues. In nucleotides, the CDR3 is TGTGCCAGCAGCTTACGACTGGATGGTACGCAGTATTTT. This gives the protein CASSLRLDGTQYF.

This rearrangement joins TRBV6-5 to TRBJ1-1; the match to TRBD1 covers 7 bases. The germline CDR1 and CDR2 sequences are MNHEY and SVGAGI. The CDR3 sequence is 15 residues long. Germline trimming cut 4 bases from V and 5 bases from J; bases unmatched to any gene: 10. The CDR3 loop is CASSSNPTGITEAFF. As DNA, the CDR3 is TGTGCCAGCAGTTCCAATCCGACAGGGATTACTGAAGCTTTCTTT.

The chain is built from TRBV7-3 and TRBJ1-2, with D possibly matching TRBD1 (6 bases). The CDR3 totals 15 residues. Germline V lookup: CDR1 SGHTA, CDR2 FQGTGA. V was cut by 5 bases and J by 0 bases, with 13 bases left in between. This CDR3 reads CASSPDRSANYGYTF. The CDR3 DNA follows: TGTGCCAGCAGCCCGGACAGATCAGCTAACTATGGCTACACCTTC.

The chain recombines TRBV5-1 with TRBJ2-5; maybe TRBD2 (5 bases). The CDR3 totals 16 residues. V was cut by 4 bases and J by 4 bases, with 20 bases left in between. CDR1 and CDR2 (germline): SGHRS, YFSETQ. CDR3 nucleotide sequence: TGCGCCAGCAGCCGTCGGGAACTAGGGCCCAGAGAGACCCAGTACTTC. Protein sequence: CASSRRELGPRETQYF.

V usage is TRBV11-2 and J usage is TRBJ2-7; possibly TRBD1 or TRBD2 for D (5 bases each). Between the trimmed V and J ends, which lost 5 bases and 0 bases, there was a span of 14 bases. Germline loops: CDR1 SGHAT, CDR2 FQNNGV. This CDR3 spans 15 amino acids. CDR3 region: CASSPGPTISYEQYF. CDR3 bases: TGTGCCAGCAGCCCGGGACCGACCATCTCCTACGAGCAGTACTTC.

The chain combines TRBV27 with TRBJ1-1; weak D call: TRBD1 (5 bases). Germline CDR1 reads MNHEY; CDR2 reads SMNVEV (reference sequence). This CDR3 comprises 13 residues. Between the trimmed V and J ends, which lost 10 bases and 5 bases, there was a span of 17 bases. The CDR3 DNA follows: TGTGCCACGAGGGGACCCGCACTTACTGAAGCTTTCTTT. Protein: CATRGPALTEAFF.

This clone appeared a single time. This chain uses TRBV7-6 with TRBJ1-3; D unclear. Trimming left V 1 base short and J 1 base short, with 14 bases between. The CDR3 contains 17 residues. In germline, CDR1 is SGHVS, CDR2 FNYEAQ. The CDR3, as DNA: TGTGCCAGCAGCTTAGGGACCGGGCCCAGGTCTGGAAACACCATATATTTT. This codes for CASSLGTGPRSGNTIYF.

This clone was observed a few times. The V and J genes are TRBV11-2 and TRBJ1-6; D is unresolved. Germline CDR1 reads SGHAT; CDR2 reads FQNNGV. Trimming pared 3 bases from V and 0 bases from J, leaving 9 bases between. This CDR3 has 16 amino acids. This CDR3 is CASSLFPTSYNSPLHF. The DNA of the CDR3 is TGTGCCAGCAGCTTGTTTCCCACCTCCTATAATTCACCCCTCCACTTT.

The chain is built from TRBV11-3 and TRBJ2-1; no reliable D call. Trimming shortened V by 4 bases and J by 6 bases, and 10 bases separated the two germline ends. This CDR3 is 13 amino acids long. Germline V gene lookup returns CDR1 SGHNT and CDR2 YENEEA. The CDR3 DNA reads TGTGCCAGCAGCTCCGTAGGTCCCAATGAGCAGTTCTTC. Translation gives CASSSVGPNEQFF.

In this sample, this clone turned up a few times. The chain couples TRBV11-1 to TRBJ1-1; D gene unclear. V lost 5 bases, J lost 7 bases, and 17 bases lay in between. Germline lookup yields CDR1 SGHAT and CDR2 FQDESV (reference sequence). The CDR3 totals 14 residues. CDR3 protein: CASSPLHVRGEAFF. CDR3 DNA sequence: TGTGCCAGCAGCCCCTTACATGTGCGGGGTGAAGCTTTCTTT.

The chain employs TRBV7-9 and TRBJ2-5, with D unclear. Germline CDR1 is SEHNR and CDR2 is FQNEAQ (reference sequence). Trimming shortened V by 3 bases and J by 5 bases, and 7 bases separated the two germline ends. The length of the CDR3 is 12 residues. The CDR3 sequence: CASSFTGETQYF. The CDR3 DNA follows: TGTGCCAGCAGCTTTACGGGCGAGACCCAGTACTTC.

The chain is built from TRBV2 and TRBJ2-7; D tentatively reads TRBD1 or TRBD2 (5 bases each). The CDR3 runs to 13 residues. Germline V gene data show CDR1 as SNHLY and CDR2 as FYNNEI. V was clipped by 6 bases and J by 2 bases, with 11 bases between them. The CDR3 loop reads CASRGPGPYEQYF. In nucleotides, the CDR3 is TGTGCCAGCAGGGGACCTGGGCCCTACGAGCAGTACTTC.

The genes are TRBV19 and TRBJ1-5; perhaps TRBD1 as D (5 bases). The V end was cut by 5 bases, the J end by 7 bases, with 15 bases between. Germline CDR1 and CDR2: LNHDA and SQIVND (reference sequence). The CDR3 totals 14 residues. CDR3 DNA: TGTGCCAGTAGTGGGGGAGGGGTGAGCCAGCCCCAGCATTTT. It translates to CASSGGGVSQPQHF.

J is TRBJ2-3 and V is TRBV5-8; 12 bases agree with TRBD2. Per the germline V gene, CDR1 is SGHTS and CDR2 is YDEGEE. V dropped 3 bases and J dropped 6; count of bases not matched to a gene: 11. This CDR3 is built from 17 residues. CDR3 coding DNA: TGTGCCAGCAGCTCCCAACGACTAGCGGGGGTGACGGATACGCAGTATTTT. It translates to CASSSQRLAGVTDTQYF.

The table lists this clone with a count of one. This chain uses TRBV28 with TRBJ2-6; D not certain. CDR3 size: 16 residues. Germline V gene data show CDR1 as MDHEN and CDR2 as SYDVKM. V was trimmed by 7 bases and J by 2 bases, leaving 15 bases between them. The CDR3 reads CASTPATVAGANVLTF. The CDR3 nucleotides read TGTGCCAGCACCCCGGCCACAGTGGCTGGGGCCAACGTCCTGACTTTC.